A single sample is the source of the 5 T cell receptor beta chains below, sequenced in a study of breast tumors, draining lymph nodes, adjacent tissues. MiXCR was run by TCRdb on the multiplex PCR reads, yielding one entry per CDR3 protein. The sample contains around 130,000 distinct CDR3 sequences, approximately 22% of which appear only once. Breast cancer patients provided tissue from their axillary draining lymph nodes. The sample was axillary lymph node tissue. These receptors all come from a female donor with breast cancer. Some clones in this sample may be carry-over from other donors' samples.

Note on this clonotype: A much larger clone lies a single base off, so this may be a read error. The chain is built from TRBV6-1 and TRBJ2-3; D might be TRBD1 (6 bases). The CDR3 covers 17 residues. V was cut by 8 bases and J by 0 bases, with 21 bases left in between. Germline V gives CDR1 MNHNS, CDR2 SASEGT. The CDR3 loop reads CASGGRRTGPSTDTQYF. As DNA, the CDR3 is TGTGCCAGCGGTGGAAGGAGAACAGGGCCCAGCACAGATACGCAGTATTTT.

This clonotype has just a few counts. This rearrangement joins TRBV28 to TRBJ2-3, with 9 bases aligning to TRBD1. The CDR3 sequence is 17 residues long. Losses at the gene ends were 5 bases for V and 2 bases for J; bases not matched to a gene: 11. Germline V CDR1 and CDR2: MDHEN, SYDVKM. CDR3 region: CASSPSGTGWNTDTQYF. The CDR3 coding sequence is TGTGCCAGCAGTCCCTCCGGGACAGGGTGGAACACAGATACGCAGTATTTT.

Comments on this clonotype: A single base separates this from a much larger clone, so it may be a read error. The CDR3 protein is CASSEGLREAQYF. The CDR3 nucleotides read TGTGCCAGCAGTGAGGGACTAAGGGAGGCCCAGTACTTC. The chain couples TRBV2 to TRBJ2-5; 7 bases are shared with TRBD2. V gave up 3 bases and J gave up 9 bases; unmatched junction bases: 7. This CDR3 contains 13 residues. Germline CDR1 reads SNHLY; CDR2 reads FYNNEI. Together with reference TRBV2 and TRBJ2-5, the CDR3 gives the full variable domain: EPEVTQTPSHQVTQMGQEVILRCVPISNHLYFYWYRQILGQKVEFLVSFYNNEISEKSEIFDDQFSVERPDGSNFTLKIRSTKLEDSAMYFCASSEGLREAQYFGPGTRLLVL.

With regard to this clonotype: A clone one base away is much larger, so this may be a read error. The chain couples TRBV5-6 to TRBJ2-1, with 11 bases identical to TRBD1. The CDR3 is 16 amino acids. Germline V lookup: CDR1 SGHDT, CDR2 YYEEEE. V shed 0 bases, J shed 12 bases, and the junction held 11 bases outside the gene matches. The DNA of the CDR3 is TGTGCCAGCAGCTTGGCGGACAGGGGGCGCAGTGATGGGCAGTTCTTC. Protein product: CASSLADRGRSDGQFF.

This clonotype was recorded many times. This chain uses TRBV12-3 or TRBV12-4 with TRBJ2-5; 9 bases map to TRBD2. This CDR3 contains 17 residues. The junction had 19 bases not matched to a gene; V was cut back by 9 bases and J by 5 bases. The CDR3 sequence is CASRFGSGGTSGETQYF. CDR3 nucleotides: TGTGCCAGTCGGTTTGGTAGCGGGGGCACCTCTGGGGAGACCCAGTACTTC.